A few counts support the clone carrying this T cell receptor beta chain. The antigen is unknown. This entry comes from a study of T cell responses to AZD1222 COVID-19 vaccine. Study summary: It was second doses at about 4 or about 12 weeks that were pooled.

CDR3 size: 13 residues. J lost 14 bases, V lost 3 bases, and 9 bases had no gene match. Germline V gene sequence: CDR1 SNHLY, CDR2 FYNNEI. Sequencing used immunoSEQ multiplex PCR; TCRdb keeps in-frame clones, though not all of them. The sample has 150,000 to 180,000 clones; about 88% are singletons. Study results and caveats: Spike-spanning, vaccine-associated CD4 TCRs were dominant at 160-218 and 743-854. The number of AZD1222 recipients seropositive at baseline was only 6 or 7. Samples come after the peak T cell response, not at day 14.

J is TRBJ2-1 and V is TRBV2; 8 nucleotides match TRBD2. The TCR was taken from an adult in good health. Material: peripheral blood, obtained on day 0 of AZD1222 vaccination. This CDR3 reads CASSERGLEDKFF. Here the CDR3 DNA reads TGTGCCAGCAGTGAGCGGGGACTAGAGGATAAGTTCTTC.